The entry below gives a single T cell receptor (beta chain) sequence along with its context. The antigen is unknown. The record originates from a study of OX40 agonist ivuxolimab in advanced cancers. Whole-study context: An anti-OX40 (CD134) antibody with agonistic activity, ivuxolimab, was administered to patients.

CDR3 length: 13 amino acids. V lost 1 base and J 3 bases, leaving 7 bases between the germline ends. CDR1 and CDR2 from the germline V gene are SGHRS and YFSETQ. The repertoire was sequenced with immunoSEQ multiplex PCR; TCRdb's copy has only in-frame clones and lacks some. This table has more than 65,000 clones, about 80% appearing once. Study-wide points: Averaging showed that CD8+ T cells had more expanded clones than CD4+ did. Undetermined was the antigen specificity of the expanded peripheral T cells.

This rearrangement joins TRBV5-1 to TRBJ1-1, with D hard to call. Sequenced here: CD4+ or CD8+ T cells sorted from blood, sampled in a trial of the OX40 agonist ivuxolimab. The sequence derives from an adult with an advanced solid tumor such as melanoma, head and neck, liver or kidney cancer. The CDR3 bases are TGCGCCAGCAGCTTGCGTGGGTACACTGAAGCTTTCTTT. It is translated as CASSLRGYTEAFF.